This T cell receptor beta chain is from a study of T cells expressing NK-cell markers. Comments on this clonotype: Its specificity is unknown.

Regarding the study as a whole: These clonotypes, the leaders elsewhere, also led the CD3+CD56-NKG2C+ fraction in several donors. CD8+ T cells in over five donors included dominant NKG2C+ clonotypes at 1.0-7.0%.

The CDR3 covers 13 residues. CDR1 and CDR2 from the germline V gene are SGHDN and FVKESK. The TCR beta cDNA came from 5'RACE template switching with UMIs. TCRdb re-called the 5' RACE reads and gives one entry per CDR3 protein, without DNA. In total, the table holds 350,000 to 400,000 distinct CDR3 sequences. This chain uses TRBV14 with TRBJ2-5. Input material: blood T cells: a sorted CD56 or NKG2C T cell subset, CD4+ or CD8+ T cells, or bulk PBMC T cells (not recorded which). This sequence originates from a woman in her fifties or sixties in good health. CDR3 residues: CASSQQVSETQYF. The entire variable domain, with the rest obtained from reference TRBV14 and TRBJ2-5, is as follows: EAGVTQFPSHSVIEKGQTVTLRCDPISGHDNLYWYRRVMGKEIKFLLHFVKESKQDESGMPNNRFLAERTGGTYSTLKVQPAELEDSGVYFCASSQQVSETQYFGPGTRLLVL.